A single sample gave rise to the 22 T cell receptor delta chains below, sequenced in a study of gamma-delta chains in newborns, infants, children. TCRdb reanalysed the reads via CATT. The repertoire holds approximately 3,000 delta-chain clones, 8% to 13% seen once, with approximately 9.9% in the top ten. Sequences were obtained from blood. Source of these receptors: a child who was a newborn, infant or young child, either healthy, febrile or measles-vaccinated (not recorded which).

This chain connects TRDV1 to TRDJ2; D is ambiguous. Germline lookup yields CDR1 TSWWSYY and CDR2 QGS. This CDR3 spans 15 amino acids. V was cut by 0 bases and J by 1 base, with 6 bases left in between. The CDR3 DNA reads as TGTGCTCTTGGGGAACTAAGGGATTTGACAGCACAACTCTTCTTT. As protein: CALGELRDLTAQLFF.

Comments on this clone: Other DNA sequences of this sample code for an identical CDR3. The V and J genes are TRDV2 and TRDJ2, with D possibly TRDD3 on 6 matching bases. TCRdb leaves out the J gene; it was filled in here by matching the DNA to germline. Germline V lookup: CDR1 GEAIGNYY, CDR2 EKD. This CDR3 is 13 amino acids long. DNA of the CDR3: TGTGCATGGGACACCTGGGGGACAGCACAACTCTTCTTT. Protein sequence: CAWDTWGTAQLFF.

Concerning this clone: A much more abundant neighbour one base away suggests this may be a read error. The CDR3 DNA reads as TGTGCCTGTGACAGTAACTGGGGGATACCACTACTCAGCTCCCGGGACACCCGACAGATGTTTTTC. This translates into CACDSNWGIPLLSSRDTRQMFF. This sequence joins TRDV2 and TRDJ3; 12 bases map to TRDD3. The length of the CDR3 is 22 residues. Germline values: CDR1 GEAIGNYY, CDR2 EKD.

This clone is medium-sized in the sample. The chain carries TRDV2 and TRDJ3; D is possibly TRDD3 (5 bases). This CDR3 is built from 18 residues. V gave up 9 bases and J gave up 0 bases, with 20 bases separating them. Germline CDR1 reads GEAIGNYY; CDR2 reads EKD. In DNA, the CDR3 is TGTGCCGGGGTACCGGGATTCCCATCCTCCTGGGACACCCGACAGATGTTTTTC. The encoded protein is CAGVPGFPSSWDTRQMFF.

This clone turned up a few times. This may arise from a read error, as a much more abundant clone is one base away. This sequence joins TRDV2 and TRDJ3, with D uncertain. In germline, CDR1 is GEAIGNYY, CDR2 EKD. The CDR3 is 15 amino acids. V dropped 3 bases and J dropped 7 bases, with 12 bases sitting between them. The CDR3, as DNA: TGTGCCTGTGACGACGTAGTTCGAGACACCCGACAGATGTTTTTC. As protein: CACDDVVRDTRQMFF.

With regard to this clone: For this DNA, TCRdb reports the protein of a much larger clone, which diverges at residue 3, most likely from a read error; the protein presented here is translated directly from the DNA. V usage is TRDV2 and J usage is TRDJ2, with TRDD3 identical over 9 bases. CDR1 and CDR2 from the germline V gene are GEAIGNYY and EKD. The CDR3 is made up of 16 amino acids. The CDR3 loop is CAYDTGGYNLTAQLFF. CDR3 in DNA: TGTGCCTATGACACCGGGGGATACAATTTGACAGCACAACTCTTCTTT.

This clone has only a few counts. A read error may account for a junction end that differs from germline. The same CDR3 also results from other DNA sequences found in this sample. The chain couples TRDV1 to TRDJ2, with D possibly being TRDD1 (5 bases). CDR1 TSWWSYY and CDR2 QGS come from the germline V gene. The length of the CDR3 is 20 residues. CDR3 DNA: TGTGCTCTTGGGCCGAAATTCCCCCCGAAGGAGCGGGCTTTGACAGCGCAACTCTTCTTT. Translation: CALGPKFPPKERALTAQLFF.

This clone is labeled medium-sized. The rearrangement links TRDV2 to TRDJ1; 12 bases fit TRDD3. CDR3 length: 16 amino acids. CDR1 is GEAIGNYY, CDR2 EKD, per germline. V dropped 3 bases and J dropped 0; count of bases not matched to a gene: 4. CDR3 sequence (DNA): TGTGCCTGTGACGGGCTGGGGGATACGTACACCGATAAACTCATCTTT. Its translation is CACDGLGDTYTDKLIF.

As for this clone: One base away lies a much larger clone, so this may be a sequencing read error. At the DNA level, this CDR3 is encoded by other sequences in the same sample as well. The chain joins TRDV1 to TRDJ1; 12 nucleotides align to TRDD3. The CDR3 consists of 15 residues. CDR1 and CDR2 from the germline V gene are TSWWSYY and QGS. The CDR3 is CALGDWGIQSDKLIF. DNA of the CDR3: TGTGCCCTTGGGGACTGGGGGATACAAAGCGATAAACTCATCTTT.

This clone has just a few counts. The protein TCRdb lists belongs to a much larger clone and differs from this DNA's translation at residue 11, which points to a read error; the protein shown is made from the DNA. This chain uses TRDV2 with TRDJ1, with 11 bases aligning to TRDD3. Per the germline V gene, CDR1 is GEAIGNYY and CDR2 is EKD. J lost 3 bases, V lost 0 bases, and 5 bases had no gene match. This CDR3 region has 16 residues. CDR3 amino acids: CACDTGNGGYADKLIF. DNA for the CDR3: TGTGCCTGTGACACCGGAAATGGGGGATACGCCGATAAACTCATCTTT.

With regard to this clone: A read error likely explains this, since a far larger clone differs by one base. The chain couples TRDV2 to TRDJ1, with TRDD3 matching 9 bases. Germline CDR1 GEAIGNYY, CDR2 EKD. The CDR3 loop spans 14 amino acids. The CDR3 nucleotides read TGTGCCTGTGACATACTGGGGGACACCGATAAACCCATCTTT. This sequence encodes CACDILGDTDKPIF.

The CDR3 sequence: CAFKGSYWESSWDTRQMFF. DNA for the CDR3: TGTGCCTTTAAGGGGTCCTACTGGGAAAGCTCCTGGGACACCCGACAGATGTTTTTC. This rearrangement joins TRDV3 to TRDJ3; D could derive from TRDD2 or TRDD3 (6 bases each). V lost 1 base, J lost 0 bases, and 19 bases lay in between. There are 19 residues in the CDR3. Per germline, CDR1 TVYSNPD and CDR2 GDNSRS (reference sequence). Variable domain in full (rest from reference TRDV3 and TRDJ3): CDKVTQSSPDQTVASGSEVVLLCTYDTVYSNPDLFWYRIRPDYSFQFVFYGDNSRSEGADFTQGRFSVKHILTQKAFHLVISPVRTEDSATYYCAFKGSYWESSWDTRQMFFGTGIKLFVEP.

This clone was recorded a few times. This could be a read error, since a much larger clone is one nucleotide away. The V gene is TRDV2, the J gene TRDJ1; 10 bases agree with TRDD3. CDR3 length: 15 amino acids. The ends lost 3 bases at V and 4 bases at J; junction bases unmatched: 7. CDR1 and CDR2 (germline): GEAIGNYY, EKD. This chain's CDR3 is CACDHILGDIDKLIF. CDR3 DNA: TGTGCCTGTGACCATATCCTGGGGGATATCGATAAACTCATCTTT.

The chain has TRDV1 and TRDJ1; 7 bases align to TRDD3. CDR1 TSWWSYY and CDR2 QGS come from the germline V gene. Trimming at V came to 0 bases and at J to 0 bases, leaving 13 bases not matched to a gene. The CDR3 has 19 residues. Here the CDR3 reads CALGELVPAGGLHTDKLIF. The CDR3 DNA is TGTGCTCTTGGGGAACTAGTTCCGGCTGGGGGGCTACACACCGATAAACTCATCTTT.

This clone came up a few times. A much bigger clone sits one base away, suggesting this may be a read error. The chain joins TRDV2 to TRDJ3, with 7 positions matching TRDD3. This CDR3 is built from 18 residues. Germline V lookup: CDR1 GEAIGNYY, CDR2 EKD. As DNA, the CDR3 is TGTGCCTGTGGCACCGGATACGCCCCAAACTGGGACACCCGACAGATGTTTTTC. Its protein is CACGTGYAPNWDTRQMFF.

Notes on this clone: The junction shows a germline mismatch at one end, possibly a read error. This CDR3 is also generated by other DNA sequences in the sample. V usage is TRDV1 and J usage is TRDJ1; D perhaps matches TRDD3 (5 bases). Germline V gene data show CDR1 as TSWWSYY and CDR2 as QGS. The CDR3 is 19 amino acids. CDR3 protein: CALGTRVRGLKTYTDKLIF. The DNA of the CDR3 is TGTGCCCTTGGGACCCGGGTTCGGGGGCTTAAGACGTACACCGATAAACTCATCTTT.

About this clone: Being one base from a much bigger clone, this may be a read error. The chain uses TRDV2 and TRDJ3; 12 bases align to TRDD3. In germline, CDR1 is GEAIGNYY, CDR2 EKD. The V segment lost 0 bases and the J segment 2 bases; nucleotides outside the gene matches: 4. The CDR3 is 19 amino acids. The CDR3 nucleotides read TGTGCCTGTGACACCGGCTGGGGGATACGGCCCTGGGACACCCGACAGATGTTTTTC. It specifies CACDTGWGIRPWDTRQMFF.

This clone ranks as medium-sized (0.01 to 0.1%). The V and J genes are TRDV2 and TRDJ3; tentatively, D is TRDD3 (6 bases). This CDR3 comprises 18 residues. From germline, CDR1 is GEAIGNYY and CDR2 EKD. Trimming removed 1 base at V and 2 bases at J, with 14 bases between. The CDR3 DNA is TGTGCCTGTGACACTGGGGGCCCATGGACCTGGGACACCCGACAGATGTTTTTC. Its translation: CACDTGGPWTWDTRQMFF.

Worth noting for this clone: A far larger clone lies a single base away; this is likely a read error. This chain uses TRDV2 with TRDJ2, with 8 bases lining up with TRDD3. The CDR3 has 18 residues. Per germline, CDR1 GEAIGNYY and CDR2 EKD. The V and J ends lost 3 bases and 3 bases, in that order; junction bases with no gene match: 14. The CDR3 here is CACDAAGDKGQVTAQLFF. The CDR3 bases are TGTGCCTGTGACGCCGCGGGGGATAAGGGCCAGGTGACAGCACAACTCTTCTTT.

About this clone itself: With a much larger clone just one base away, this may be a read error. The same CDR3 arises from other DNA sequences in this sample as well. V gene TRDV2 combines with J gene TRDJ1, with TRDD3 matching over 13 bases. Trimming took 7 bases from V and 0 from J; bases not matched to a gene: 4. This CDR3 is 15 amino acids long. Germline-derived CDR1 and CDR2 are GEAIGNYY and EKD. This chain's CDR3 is CACDWGIRYTDKLIF. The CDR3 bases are TGTGCCTGCGACTGGGGGATACGGTACACCGATAAACTCATCTTT.

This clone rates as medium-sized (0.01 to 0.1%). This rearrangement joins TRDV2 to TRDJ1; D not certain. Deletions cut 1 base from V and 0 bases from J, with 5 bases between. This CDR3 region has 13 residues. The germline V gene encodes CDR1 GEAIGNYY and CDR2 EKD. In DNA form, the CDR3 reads TGTGCCTGTGACACTGGGTACACCGATAAACTCATCTTT. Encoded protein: CACDTGYTDKLIF.

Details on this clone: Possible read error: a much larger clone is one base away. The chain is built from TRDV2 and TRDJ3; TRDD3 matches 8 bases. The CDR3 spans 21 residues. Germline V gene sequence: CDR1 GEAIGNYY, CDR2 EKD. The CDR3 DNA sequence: TGTGCCTGTGACACCGTGGATGCAGGGGATACTGGTTCCTGGGACACCCGACAGACGTTTTTC. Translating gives CACDTVDAGDTGSWDTRQTFF.